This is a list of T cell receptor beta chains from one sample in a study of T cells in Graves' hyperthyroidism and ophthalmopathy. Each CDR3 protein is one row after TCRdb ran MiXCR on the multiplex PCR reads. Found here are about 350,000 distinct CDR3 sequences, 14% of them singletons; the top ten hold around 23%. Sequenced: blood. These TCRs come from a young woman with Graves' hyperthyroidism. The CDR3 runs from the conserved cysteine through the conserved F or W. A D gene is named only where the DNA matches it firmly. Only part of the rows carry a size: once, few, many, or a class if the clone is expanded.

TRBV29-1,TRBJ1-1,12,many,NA,CSAVPGTTEAFF,TGCAGCGCCGTTCCGGGGACCACTGAAGCTTTCTTT
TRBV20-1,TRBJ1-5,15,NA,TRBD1,CSARTGQGDYQPQHF,TGCAGTGCTAGAACCGGACAGGGGGATTATCAGCCCCAGCATTTT
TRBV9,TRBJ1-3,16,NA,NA,CASSVGGVKVGNTIYF,TGTGCCAGCAGCGTAGGTGGTGTCAAGGTGGGAAACACCATATATTTT
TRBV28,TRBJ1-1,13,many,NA,CASSLQRNGEAFF,TGTGCCAGCAGCCTACAGAGGAACGGTGAAGCTTTCTTT
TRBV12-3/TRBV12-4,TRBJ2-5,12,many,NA,CASRPNQETQYF,TGTGCCAGCAGACCGAACCAAGAGACCCAGTACTTC
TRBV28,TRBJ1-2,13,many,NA,CASSSFDGYGYTF,TGTGCCAGCAGTTCCTTCGACGGATATGGCTACACCTTC
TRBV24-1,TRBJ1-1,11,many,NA,CATRVGTEAFF,TGTGCCACCAGGGTGGGCACTGAAGCTTTCTTT
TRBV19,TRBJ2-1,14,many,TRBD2,CASDGGSSYNEQFF,TGTGCCTCCGACGGCGGGAGCTCCTACAATGAGCAGTTCTTC
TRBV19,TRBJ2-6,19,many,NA,CASSLPELGPLSGANVLTF,TGTGCCAGTAGTCTGCCCGAACTGGGCCCCCTCTCTGGGGCCAACGTCCTGACTTTC
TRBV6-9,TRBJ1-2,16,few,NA,CASGGFGSEGFDGYTF,TGCGCCAGCGGGGGGTTTGGGTCAGAAGGATTCGATGGCTACACCTTC
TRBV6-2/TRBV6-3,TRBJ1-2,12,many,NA,CASSEQFYGYTF,TGTGCCAGCAGTGAGCAGTTTTATGGCTACACCTTC
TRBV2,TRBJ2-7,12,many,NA,CASSFSRYEQYF,TGTGCCAGCAGTTTTTCGAGATACGAGCAGTACTTC
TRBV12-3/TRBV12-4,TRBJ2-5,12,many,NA,CASSFDWETQYF,TGTGCCAGCAGTTTCGACTGGGAGACCCAGTACTTC
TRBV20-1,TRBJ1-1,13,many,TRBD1,CSAQTGWATEAFF,TGCAGTGCCCAGACAGGGTGGGCCACTGAAGCTTTCTTT
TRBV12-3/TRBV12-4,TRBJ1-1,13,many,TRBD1,CASRMTGDTEAFF,TGTGCCAGCAGAATGACAGGGGACACTGAAGCTTTCTTT
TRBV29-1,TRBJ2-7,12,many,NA,CSVEIGYGEQYF,TGCAGCGTTGAAATCGGGTACGGGGAGCAGTACTTC
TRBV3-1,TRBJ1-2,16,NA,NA,CASSQEVRRGFHGYTF,TGTGCCAGCAGCCAAGAAGTAAGGCGGGGTTTTCATGGCTACACCTTC
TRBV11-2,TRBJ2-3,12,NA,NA,CASNAREDTQYF,TGTGCCAGCAATGCGAGGGAAGATACGCAGTATTTT
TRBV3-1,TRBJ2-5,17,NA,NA,CASSQESGTNLQETQYF,TGTGCCAGCAGCCAAGAGTCGGGGACAAACCTCCAAGAGACCCAGTACTTC
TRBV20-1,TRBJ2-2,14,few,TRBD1,CSAQGGGLAVELFF,TGCAGTGCGCAAGGGGGCGGCCTGGCCGTGGAGCTGTTTTTT
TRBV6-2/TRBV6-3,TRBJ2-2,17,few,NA,CASSGPSGGVGTGELFF,TGTGCCAGCAGTGGACCATCTGGTGGCGTCGGGACCGGGGAGCTGTTTTTT
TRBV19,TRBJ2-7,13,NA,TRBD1,CASGTTGGYEQYF,TGTGCCAGCGGGACAACAGGGGGGTACGAGCAGTACTTC
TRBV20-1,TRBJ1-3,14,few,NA,CSADAGRGGNTIYF,TGCAGTGCCGACGCCGGACGGGGGGGAAACACCATATATTTT
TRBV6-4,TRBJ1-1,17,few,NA,CASSAGPTLGMNTEAFF,TGTGCCAGCAGCGCGGGACCCACCCTCGGTATGAACACTGAAGCTTTCTTT
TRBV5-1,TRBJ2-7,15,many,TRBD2,CASSPGVAGGYEQYF,TGCGCCAGCAGCCCCGGGGTAGCGGGAGGCTACGAGCAGTACTTC
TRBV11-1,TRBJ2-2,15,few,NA,CASTLGTGTGGELFF,TGTGCCAGCACCTTGGGTACCGGGACGGGCGGGGAGCTGTTTTTT
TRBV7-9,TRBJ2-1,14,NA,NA,CASEPGLGFNEQFF,TGTGCCAGCGAACCAGGGTTGGGATTCAATGAGCAGTTCTTC
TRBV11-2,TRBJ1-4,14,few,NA,CASSFLGAGEKLFF,TGTGCCAGCAGCTTCTTGGGAGCTGGTGAAAAACTGTTTTTT
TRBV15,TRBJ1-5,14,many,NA,CATSKDGNNQPQHF,TGTGCCACCAGCAAGGACGGAAACAATCAGCCCCAGCATTTT
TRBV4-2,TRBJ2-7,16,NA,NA,CASSQADAGASYEQYF,TGTGCCAGCAGCCAAGCAGACGCGGGGGCATCCTACGAGCAGTACTTC
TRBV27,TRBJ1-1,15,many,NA,CASSEIQGLYTEAFF,TGTGCCAGCAGCGAAATTCAGGGGCTGTACACTGAAGCTTTCTTT
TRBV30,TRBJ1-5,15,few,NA,CAWSQGGFSNQPQHF,TGTGCCTGGAGTCAGGGAGGGTTTAGCAATCAGCCCCAGCATTTT
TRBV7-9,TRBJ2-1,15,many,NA,CASSLLGSRVNEQFF,TGTGCCAGCAGCTTATTGGGCTCCCGAGTCAATGAGCAGTTCTTC